The 4 T cell receptor beta chains below all came from one sample that was sequenced in a study of T cell therapy after organ transplantation. No antigen has been identified for these receptors. The data were produced by immunoSEQ multiplex PCR, yet TCRdb's version contains in-frame clones alone and is incomplete. Of 50,000 or so clones in the sample, 94% were seen once. Sequencing used CD8+ T cells from blood, obtained before autologous CMV-specific T cell therapy. These receptors all come from a human patient who had received a solid organ transplant and had CMV disease.

The CDR3 region has the DNA TGCGCCAGCAGCTCCCCGACAGGGTACACCGGGGAGCTGTTTTTT. Translated, it gives CASSSPTGYTGELFF. V is TRBV5-1 and J is TRBJ2-2; 7 bases match TRBD1. Trimming cost V 3 bases and J 3 bases; bases outside gene matches: 5. This CDR3 has 15 amino acids. Germline CDR1 and CDR2: SGHRS and YFSETQ.

The chain employs TRBV13 and TRBJ1-1; D remains unclear. The CDR3 is 14 residues long. Trimming stripped 0 bases from V and 3 bases from J, with 8 bases between. Germline values: CDR1 PRHDT, CDR2 FYEKMQ (reference sequence). The CDR3 spells CASSLGGLYTEAFF. CDR3 DNA sequence: TGTGCCAGCAGCTTAGGAGGGTTGTACACTGAAGCTTTCTTT.

The chain is built from TRBV6-6 and TRBJ2-7; 12 nucleotides line up with TRBD2. J lost 9 bases, V lost 6 bases, and 12 bases had no gene match. The CDR3 has 15 residues. Germline V lookup: CDR1 MNHNY, CDR2 SVGAGI (reference sequence). Here the CDR3 reads CASRPGTSGSPRQYF. The CDR3 DNA follows: TGTGCCAGCAGGCCGGGGACTAGCGGGTCCCCCAGGCAGTACTTC.

In its sample, this clone was seen once. The V gene is TRBV7-9, the J gene TRBJ2-4; tentative D call: TRBD2 (6 bases). The ends were cut back, 5 bases at V and 0 bases at J, with 17 bases in the middle. The CDR3 is made up of 17 amino acids. Germline V gene lookup returns CDR1 SEHNR and CDR2 FQNEAQ (reference sequence). Here the CDR3 reads CASSEADQGGAKNIQYF. The CDR3 region has the DNA TGTGCCAGCAGCGAAGCCGACCAGGGAGGAGCCAAAAACATTCAGTACTTC.